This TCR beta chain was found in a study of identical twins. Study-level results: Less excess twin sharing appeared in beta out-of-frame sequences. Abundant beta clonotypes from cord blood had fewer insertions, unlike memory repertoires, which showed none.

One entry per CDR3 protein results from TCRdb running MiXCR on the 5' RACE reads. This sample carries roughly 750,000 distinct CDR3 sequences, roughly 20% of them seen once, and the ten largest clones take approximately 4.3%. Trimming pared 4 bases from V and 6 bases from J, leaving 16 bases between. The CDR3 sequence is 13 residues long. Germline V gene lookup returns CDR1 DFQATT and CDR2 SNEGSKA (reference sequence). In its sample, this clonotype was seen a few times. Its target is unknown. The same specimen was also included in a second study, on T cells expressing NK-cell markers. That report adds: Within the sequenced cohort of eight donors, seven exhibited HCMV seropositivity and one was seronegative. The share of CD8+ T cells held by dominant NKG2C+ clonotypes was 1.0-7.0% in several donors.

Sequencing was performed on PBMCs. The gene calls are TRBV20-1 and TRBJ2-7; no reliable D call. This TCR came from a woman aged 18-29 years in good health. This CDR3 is CSAIPDRVGEQYF. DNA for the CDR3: TGCAGTGCTATACCCGATAGGGTGGGCGAGCAGTACTTC.